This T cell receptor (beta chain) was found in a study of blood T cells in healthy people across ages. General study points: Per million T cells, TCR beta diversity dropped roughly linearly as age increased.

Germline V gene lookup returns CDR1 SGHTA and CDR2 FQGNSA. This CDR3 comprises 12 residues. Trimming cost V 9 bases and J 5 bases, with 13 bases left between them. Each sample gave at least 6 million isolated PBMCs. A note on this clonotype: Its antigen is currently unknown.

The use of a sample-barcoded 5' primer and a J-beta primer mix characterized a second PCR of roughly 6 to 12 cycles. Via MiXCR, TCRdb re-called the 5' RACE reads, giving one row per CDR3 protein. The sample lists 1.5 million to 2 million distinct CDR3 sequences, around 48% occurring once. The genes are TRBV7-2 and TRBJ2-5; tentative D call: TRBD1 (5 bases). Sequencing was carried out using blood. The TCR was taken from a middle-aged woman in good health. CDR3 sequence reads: CASGHTWETQYF. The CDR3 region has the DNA TGTGCCAGTGGACATACTTGGGAGACCCAGTACTTC.